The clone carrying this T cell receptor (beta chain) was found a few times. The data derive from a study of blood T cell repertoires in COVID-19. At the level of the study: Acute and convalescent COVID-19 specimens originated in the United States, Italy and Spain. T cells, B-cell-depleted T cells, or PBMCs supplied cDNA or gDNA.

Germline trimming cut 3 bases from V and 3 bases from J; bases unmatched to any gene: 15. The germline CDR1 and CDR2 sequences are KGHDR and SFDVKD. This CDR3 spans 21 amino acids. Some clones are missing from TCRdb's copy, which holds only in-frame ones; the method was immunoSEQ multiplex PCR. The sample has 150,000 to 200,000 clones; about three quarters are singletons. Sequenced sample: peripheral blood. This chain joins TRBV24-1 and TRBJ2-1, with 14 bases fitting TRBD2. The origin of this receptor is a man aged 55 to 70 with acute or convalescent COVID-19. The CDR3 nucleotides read TGTGCCACCAGTGATCCGTTCAGGACGTCGGGACTAGCGGGGGACTACAATGAGCAGTTCTTC. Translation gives CATSDPFRTSGLAGDYNEQFF.